This TCR beta chain derives from a study of blood T cell repertoires in COVID-19. Study in general: Nucleic acid was either cDNA or gDNA, and it came from T cells, B-cell-depleted T cells, or PBMCs.

TCRdb keeps only in-frame clones here, not all; method: immunoSEQ multiplex PCR. The sample comprises around 300,000 clones, around 90% of which are singletons, and approximately 6.5% rests with the top ten. V was trimmed by 5 bases and J by 8 bases, leaving 10 bases between them. CDR3 length: 12 residues. This sequence joins TRBV12-3 or TRBV12-4 and TRBJ1-3; D remains unclear. Source material: peripheral blood. The clonotype comes from a woman between 45 and 65 years old with COVID-19, enrolled during active disease. As DNA, the CDR3 is TGTGCCAGCAGTCTCGGCGGGGACACCATATATTTT. Amino acid sequence: CASSLGGDTIYF.